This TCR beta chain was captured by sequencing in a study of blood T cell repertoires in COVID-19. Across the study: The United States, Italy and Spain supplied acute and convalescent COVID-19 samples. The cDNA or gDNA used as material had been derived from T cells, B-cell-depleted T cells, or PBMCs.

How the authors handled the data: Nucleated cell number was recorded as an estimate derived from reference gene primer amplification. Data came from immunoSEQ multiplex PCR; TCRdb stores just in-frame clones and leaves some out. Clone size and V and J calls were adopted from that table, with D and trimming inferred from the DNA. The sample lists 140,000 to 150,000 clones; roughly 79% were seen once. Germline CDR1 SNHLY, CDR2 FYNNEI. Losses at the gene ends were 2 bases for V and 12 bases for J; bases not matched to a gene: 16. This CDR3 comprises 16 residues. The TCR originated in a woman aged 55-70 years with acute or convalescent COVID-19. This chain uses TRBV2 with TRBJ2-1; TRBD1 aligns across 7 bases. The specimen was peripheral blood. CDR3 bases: TGTGCCAGCAGTGAACTCCCGGGACAGAGTGAAATGGTGCAGTTCTTC. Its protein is CASSELPGQSEMVQFF. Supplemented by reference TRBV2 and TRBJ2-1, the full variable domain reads EPEVTQTPSHQVTQMGQEVILRCVPISNHLYFYWYRQILGQKVEFLVSFYNNEISEKSEIFDDQFSVERPDGSNFTLKIRSTKLEDSAMYFCASSELPGQSEMVQFFGPGTRLTVL.